A single sample gave rise to the 20 T cell receptor beta chains below, sequenced in a study of response to subunit inactivated influenza vaccine. Using its own MiXCR run on the RT-PCR reads, TCRdb lists one record per CDR3 protein. The data contain around 750,000 distinct CDR3 sequences, 21% of them singletons. This specimen was PBMCs from blood, taken 5 days after vaccination. Every receptor here comes from a man aged 50-60 years who received an inactivated influenza vaccine.

This chain joins TRBV7-9 and TRBJ1-2; no firm D call. Germline CDR1 reads SEHNR; CDR2 reads FQNEAQ (reference sequence). The V gene lost 0 bases and the J gene lost 7 bases, with 21 bases spanning the gap. The CDR3 contains 17 residues. In DNA, the CDR3 is TGTGCCAGCAGCTTAGCGTTGGCAGTCGCAATACCGGCTGGCTACACCTTC. It codes for CASSLALAVAIPAGYTF. The whole variable domain, remainder taken from reference TRBV7-9 and TRBJ1-2, is DTGVSQNPRHKITKRGQNVTFRCDPISEHNRLYWYRQTLGQGPEFLTYFQNEAQLEKSRLLSDRFSAERPKGSFSTLEIQRTEQGDSAMYLCASSLALAVAIPAGYTFGSGTRLTVV.

This clonotype came up a few times. This sequence joins TRBV12-3 or TRBV12-4 and TRBJ2-1; TRBD2 matches at 8 bases. After removal of 4 bases from V and 4 bases from J, the junction contained 6 bases not matched to a gene. This CDR3 comprises 15 residues. The CDR3 DNA reads TGTGCCAGCAGTTGGGGGGCGGGAGGATACAATGAGCAGTTCTTC. As protein: CASSWGAGGYNEQFF.

The rearrangement uses TRBV5-1 and TRBJ1-5, with D maybe TRBD1 (6 bases). Germline V CDR1 and CDR2: SGHRS, YFSETQ. Trimming removed 0 bases at V and 6 bases at J, with 13 bases between. This CDR3 comprises 15 residues. The CDR3 loop reads CASSLDPDRVQPQHF. CDR3 coding DNA: TGCGCCAGCAGCTTGGATCCGGACAGAGTTCAGCCCCAGCATTTT.

This chain links TRBV6-1 with TRBJ1-4; no firm D call. CDR1 is MNHNS, CDR2 SASEGT, per germline. Trimming left V 3 bases short and J 5 bases short, with 10 bases between. The CDR3 is 14 residues long. CDR3 in DNA: TGTGCCAGCAGTGAGGGCAGGAGCAATGAAAAACTGTTTTTT. Its protein product is CASSEGRSNEKLFF.

The rearrangement links TRBV7-9 to TRBJ2-3, with no clear D. Germline CDR1 is SEHNR and CDR2 is FQNEAQ (reference sequence). V was cut by 0 bases and J by 3 bases, with 13 bases left in between. This CDR3 is 16 amino acids long. The CDR3 sequence: CASSLALGIRTDTQYF. Written as DNA, the CDR3 is TGTGCCAGCAGCTTAGCGCTGGGAATCCGGACAGATACGCAGTATTTT.

This clonotype came up many times. The genes are TRBV12-3 or TRBV12-4 and TRBJ2-3; D may be TRBD1 or TRBD2 (6 bases each). The CDR3 extends over 15 amino acids. Deletions cut 2 bases from V and 5 bases from J, with 14 bases between. The CDR3 spells CASSLRMGGGDTQYF. The CDR3 region has the DNA TGTGCCAGCAGTTTAAGGATGGGGGGCGGAGATACGCAGTATTTT.

This clonotype turned up a few times. The V and J genes are TRBV20-1 and TRBJ1-5; 10 positions agree with TRBD1. Per germline, CDR1 DFQATT and CDR2 SNEGSKA (reference sequence). The CDR3 totals 13 residues. V shed 5 bases and J 9 bases; nucleotides not matched to a gene: 7. CDR3 sequence reads: CSAQGQGKGPQHF. The CDR3 DNA sequence: TGCAGTGCTCAGGGACAGGGGAAAGGGCCCCAGCATTTT.

This clonotype has a count of ten or more. This chain joins TRBV5-1 and TRBJ1-2, with D perhaps matching TRBD1 (6 bases). V was pared by 0 bases and J by 4 bases, with 10 bases between. This CDR3 is built from 14 residues. Per the germline V gene, CDR1 is SGHRS and CDR2 is YFSETQ. The CDR3: CASSLEDSLYGYTF. CDR3 bases: TGCGCCAGCAGCTTGGAGGACAGCCTCTATGGCTACACCTTC. Using reference TRBV5-1 and TRBJ1-2 for the parts outside the CDR3, the full variable domain is KAGVTQTPRYLIKTRGQQVTLSCSPISGHRSVSWYQQTPGQGLQFLFEYFSETQRNKGNFPGRFSGRQFSNSRSEMNVSTLELGDSALYLCASSLEDSLYGYTFGSGTRLTVV.

This sequence joins TRBV4-3 and TRBJ2-3; D unclear. From germline, CDR1 is LGHNA and CDR2 YSLEER. This CDR3 has 14 amino acids. V was shortened by 0 bases and J by 6 bases, with 10 bases between the two germline ends. The CDR3 here is CASSQDRLSDTQYF. CDR3 DNA: TGCGCCAGCAGCCAAGATCGGCTCAGTGATACGCAGTATTTT.

This clonotype was picked up a small number of times. The chain is built from TRBV6-2 or TRBV6-3 and TRBJ2-7; D is unresolved. Trimming took 5 bases from V and 6 from J, leaving 14 bases between them. The germline CDR1 and CDR2 sequences are MNHEY and SVGEGT. The CDR3 runs to 13 residues. The CDR3 sequence: CASSQTRLLEQYF. CDR3 DNA sequence: TGTGCCAGCAGTCAGACCAGGCTTCTCGAGCAGTACTTC.

This clonotype was picked up one time. Just one base apart from a much larger clone, this may be a read error. The chain recombines TRBV15 with TRBJ2-5, with D possibly TRBD1 on 6 matching bases. Per germline, CDR1 LNHNV and CDR2 YYDKDF (reference sequence). V gave up 0 bases and J gave up 1 base, with 15 bases separating them. This CDR3 comprises 17 residues. The DNA for the CDR3 is TGTGCCACCAGCAGAGATAGGGGGTTGGGAAGCCAAGAGACCCAGTACTTC. Protein product: CATSRDRGLGSQETQYF. The whole variable domain, remainder taken from reference TRBV15 and TRBJ2-5, is DAMVIQNPRYQVTQFGKPVTLSCSQTLNHNVMYWYQQKSSQAPKLLFHYYDKDFNNEADTPDNFQSRRPNTSFCFLDIRSPGLGDTAMYLCATSRDRGLGSQETQYFGPGTRLLVL.

The chain uses TRBV27 and TRBJ2-3; D gene uncertain. The germline gives CDR1 MNHEY, CDR2 SMNVEV (reference sequence). There are 13 residues in the CDR3. The ends were cut back, 5 bases at V and 3 bases at J, with 9 bases in the middle. The CDR3 loop is CASSRFRTDTQYF. The CDR3 nucleotides read TGTGCCAGCAGTCGCTTTCGAACAGATACGCAGTATTTT.

The chain couples TRBV7-3 to TRBJ2-5; possibly TRBD2 for D (5 bases). Germline V gene data show CDR1 as SGHTA and CDR2 as FQGTGA. This CDR3 is built from 15 residues. Trimming cost V 5 bases and J 5 bases, with 18 bases left between them. CDR3 protein: CASSANGLQGETQYF. DNA of the CDR3: TGTGCCAGCAGCGCCAATGGACTCCAAGGGGAGACCCAGTACTTC. The full variable domain, its missing parts supplied by reference TRBV7-3 and TRBJ2-5, is GAGVSQTPSNKVTEKGKYVELRCDPISGHTALYWYRQSLGQGPEFLIYFQGTGAADDSGLPNDRFFAVRPEGSVSTLKIQRTERGDSAVYLCASSANGLQGETQYFGPGTRLLVL.

The chain uses TRBV6-5 and TRBJ2-5, with D possibly being TRBD1 or TRBD2 (5 bases each). This CDR3 has 15 residues. V dropped 2 bases and J dropped 1 base, with 11 bases sitting between them. Germline V gives CDR1 MNHEY, CDR2 SVGAGI. The CDR3 coding sequence is TGTGCCAGCAGTTACACCGGGACGGCCCAAGAGACCCAGTACTTC. It translates to CASSYTGTAQETQYF.

This clonotype was counted many times. The chain carries TRBV6-5 and TRBJ2-4; possibly TRBD1 for D (6 bases). Trimming cost V 10 bases and J 8 bases, with 15 bases left between them. The CDR3 covers 12 residues. Germline assignment: CDR1 MNHEY and CDR2 SVGAGI. The CDR3 DNA reads TGTGCCACCGGGACGGCAGGGGACATTCAGTACTTC. This gives the protein CATGTAGDIQYF.

The V call is TRBV4-1, the J call TRBJ2-3, with D uncertain. Trimming pared 0 bases from V and 7 bases from J, leaving 17 bases between. Germline V gene lookup returns CDR1 MGHRA and CDR2 YSYEKL. CDR3 length: 16 residues. The CDR3 coding sequence is TGCGCCAGCAGCCAAGATAGTTCGTTGCGAGTTAATACGCAGTATTTT. Translated: CASSQDSSLRVNTQYF.

The chain recombines TRBV5-6 with TRBJ2-3; the D gene is possibly TRBD2 (6 bases). CDR3 length: 14 residues. Per germline, CDR1 SGHDT and CDR2 YYEEEE. The V and J ends lost 0 bases and 6 bases respectively, with 11 bases between them. The CDR3 coding sequence is TGTGCCAGCAGCTTGGGGCTAGGAGGGGATACGCAGTATTTT. Protein product: CASSLGLGGDTQYF. The full variable domain, with the rest looked up from reference TRBV5-6 and TRBJ2-3, is DAGVTQSPTHLIKTRGQQVTLRCSPKSGHDTVSWYQQALGQGPQFIFQYYEEEERQRGNFPDRFSGHQFPNYSSELNVNALLLGDSALYLCASSLGLGGDTQYFGPGTRLTVL.

The chain carries TRBV5-6 and TRBJ2-3, with D hard to call. Germline V gene sequence: CDR1 SGHDT, CDR2 YYEEEE. This CDR3 region has 13 residues. Trimming took off 0 bases at V and 2 bases at J, with 4 bases between the two ends. CDR3 sequence (DNA): TGTGCCAGCAGCTTGGGATACACAGATACGCAGTATTTT. Residues: CASSLGYTDTQYF. The full variable domain, in which reference TRBV5-6 and TRBJ2-3 provide the parts outside the CDR3, is DAGVTQSPTHLIKTRGQQVTLRCSPKSGHDTVSWYQQALGQGPQFIFQYYEEEERQRGNFPDRFSGHQFPNYSSELNVNALLLGDSALYLCASSLGYTDTQYFGPGTRLTVL.

This sequence joins TRBV6-1 and TRBJ2-7, with 8 positions matching TRBD1. Germline-derived CDR1 and CDR2 are MNHNS and SASEGT. Germline trimming cut 8 bases from V and 3 bases from J; bases unmatched to any gene: 21. This CDR3 has 18 amino acids. The CDR3 loop reads CASSKGGQAYQGIYEQYF. In DNA, the CDR3 is TGTGCCAGCTCTAAGGGGGGACAGGCTTATCAAGGGATCTACGAGCAGTACTTC.

The V call is TRBV5-1, the J call TRBJ2-7, with 7 bases matching TRBD1. The CDR3 runs 15 residues. V dropped 2 bases and J dropped 5; count of bases not matched to a gene: 10. Per the germline V gene, CDR1 is SGHRS and CDR2 is YFSETQ. The CDR3 DNA reads as TGCGCCAGCAGCTTTGAGAGGGGGCAAGACAACGAGCAGTACTTC. Residues: CASSFERGQDNEQYF.